This TCR beta chain was captured in a study of blood T cell repertoires in COVID-19. Study as a whole: The samples span acute and convalescent COVID-19 from the United States, Italy and Spain. Nucleic acid was either cDNA or gDNA, and it came from T cells, B-cell-depleted T cells, or PBMCs.

Original methodology: Researchers report that nucleated cell counts were estimated from reference gene primer amplification. Assay: immunoSEQ multiplex PCR; the TCRdb copy retains only in-frame clones and omits some. The DNA was the basis for D and trimming; V, J and clone size are from that table. Of about 19,000 clones listed, 86% are singletons. This CDR3 contains 14 residues. Trimming removed 3 bases from V and 6 bases from J; junction bases left unmatched: 7. The germline V gene encodes CDR1 SGHAT and CDR2 FQNNGV. This TCR was sampled from a human donor in a cohort sampled during active COVID-19. Sequencing input: peripheral blood. V is TRBV11-2 and J is TRBJ1-2; the match to TRBD1 covers 7 bases. CDR3: CASSLGTGADGYTF. The CDR3 coding sequence is TGTGCCAGCAGCTTGGGTACAGGGGCCGATGGCTACACCTTC. Complete variable domain (other parts from reference TRBV11-2 and TRBJ1-2): EAGVAQSPRYKIIEKRQSVAFWCNPISGHATLYWYQQILGQGPKLLIQFQNNGVVDDSQLPKDRFSAERLKGVDSTLKIQPAKLEDSAVYLCASSLGTGADGYTFGSGTRLTVV.